Following are 20 T cell receptor beta chains from one sample sequenced in a study of T cell clonotyping in hematopoietic cell transplantation. Data came from immunoSEQ multiplex PCR; TCRdb stores just in-frame clones and leaves some out. The sample shows around 12,000 clones, approximately 90% of them seen only once. Source material: peripheral blood mononuclear cells. The source of these receptors is a woman in her forties or fifties in good health. Some clones in this sample may be carry-over from other donors' samples.

The chain has TRBV5-6 and TRBJ1-2; 10 bases are a match to TRBD1. The CDR3 length is 17 residues. Germline trimming cut 5 bases from V and 4 bases from J; bases unmatched to any gene: 14. CDR1 SGHDT and CDR2 YYEEEE come from the germline V gene. CDR3 bases: TGTGCCAGCAGGTCTCCGGGACAGGGGTTCTGGGGCTATGGCTACACCTTC. Encoded protein: CASRSPGQGFWGYGYTF.

The gene calls are TRBV7-3 and TRBJ1-1; 11 nucleotides line up with TRBD1. This CDR3 has 16 amino acids. The germline V gene has CDR1 SGHTA and CDR2 FQGTGA. The V and J ends lost 3 bases and 4 bases, in that order; junction bases with no gene match: 7. The CDR3 here is CASSLTPGQGATEAFF. The CDR3 DNA sequence: TGTGCCAGCAGCTTGACTCCCGGACAGGGGGCCACTGAAGCTTTCTTT. Full variable domain (missing parts from reference TRBV7-3 and TRBJ1-1): GAGVSQTPSNKVTEKGKYVELRCDPISGHTALYWYRQSLGQGPEFLIYFQGTGAADDSGLPNDRFFAVRPEGSVSTLKIQRTERGDSAVYLCASSLTPGQGATEAFFGQGTRLTVV.

The V call is TRBV19, the J call TRBJ1-5; D gene uncertain. Germline V lookup: CDR1 LNHDA, CDR2 SQIVND (reference sequence). V dropped 3 bases and J dropped 2 bases, with 14 bases sitting between them. The CDR3 runs to 16 residues. CDR3 amino acids: CASSIRKGTRNQPQHF. As DNA, the CDR3 is TGTGCCAGTAGTATTAGGAAGGGTACGCGCAATCAGCCCCAGCATTTT. The variable domain in full, with the rest retrieved from reference TRBV19 and TRBJ1-5, is DGGITQSPKYLFRKEGQNVTLSCEQNLNHDAMYWYRQDPGQGLRLIYYSQIVNDFQKGDIAEGYSVSREKKESFPLTVTSAQKNPTAFYLCASSIRKGTRNQPQHFGDGTRLSIL.

This chain links TRBV4-3 with TRBJ2-3; TRBD2 is a possible D gene (7 bases). Germline V gives CDR1 LGHNA, CDR2 YSLEER. V lost 0 bases and J 9 bases, leaving 19 bases between the germline ends. This CDR3 spans 16 amino acids. CDR3 loop: CASSQERSGGRGTQYF. The CDR3 coding sequence is TGCGCCAGCAGCCAAGAAAGGTCCGGGGGGCGGGGGACGCAGTATTTT.

The chain couples TRBV27 to TRBJ1-1; 9 bases match TRBD1. The germline V gene encodes CDR1 MNHEY and CDR2 SMNVEV (reference sequence). The CDR3 runs 14 residues. V lost 5 bases to trimming and J lost 11 bases; unmatched junction nucleotides: 12. CDR3 sequence (DNA): TGTGCCAGCAGTACAACCCCGGGACAGGGTCTCGCTTTCTTT. This encodes CASSTTPGQGLAFF.

J is TRBJ1-4 and V is TRBV9, with a possible D match to TRBD1 (5 bases). In germline, CDR1 is SGDLS, CDR2 YYNGEE. V was shortened by 3 bases and J by 5 bases, with 11 bases between the two germline ends. The CDR3 length is 14 residues. The CDR3, as DNA: TGTGCCAGCAGCGCTTCCGGGACGAATGAAAAACTGTTTTTT. This sequence encodes CASSASGTNEKLFF.

The chain couples TRBV10-3 to TRBJ2-5, with D possibly matching TRBD1 (7 bases). This CDR3 has 14 residues. Germline values: CDR1 ENHRY, CDR2 SYGVKD. V was pared by 6 bases and J by 5 bases, with 16 bases between. The CDR3 DNA sequence: TGTGCCATCAGCCAAATACAGGGGAGGGAGACCCAGTACTTC. Amino acids: CAISQIQGRETQYF.

The V gene is TRBV5-5, the J gene TRBJ1-5, with 8 nucleotides matching TRBD1. The V gene's germline CDR1 is SGHKS and CDR2 YYEKEE (reference sequence). The V segment lost 2 bases and the J segment 5 bases; nucleotides outside the gene matches: 9. The CDR3 is made up of 16 amino acids. The DNA for the CDR3 is TGTGCCAGCAGCTTAGGTCCGGGACAGGCCCATCAGCCCCAGCATTTT. Its translation: CASSLGPGQAHQPQHF.

The V gene is TRBV7-8, the J gene TRBJ2-2; TRBD1 aligns across 8 bases. This CDR3 comprises 16 residues. Germline lookup yields CDR1 SGHVS and CDR2 FQNEAQ. Losses at the gene ends were 2 bases for V and 3 bases for J; bases not matched to a gene: 5. The CDR3 bases are TGTGCCAGCAGCTTACAGGGGGCTCAATACACCGGGGAGCTGTTTTTT. It encodes CASSLQGAQYTGELFF.

The chain couples TRBV19 to TRBJ1-2; TRBD1 might be the D (5 bases). Germline-derived CDR1 and CDR2 are LNHDA and SQIVND (reference sequence). V was pared by 5 bases and J by 3 bases, with 22 bases between. The CDR3 spans 17 residues. CDR3 DNA sequence: TGTGCCAGTAGTCCGCATGGCGACAGTAGGCTTTACTATGGCTACACCTTC. Encoded protein: CASSPHGDSRLYYGYTF. Together with reference TRBV19 and TRBJ1-2, the CDR3 gives the full variable domain: DGGITQSPKYLFRKEGQNVTLSCEQNLNHDAMYWYRQDPGQGLRLIYYSQIVNDFQKGDIAEGYSVSREKKESFPLTVTSAQKNPTAFYLCASSPHGDSRLYYGYTFGSGTRLTVV.

The chain employs TRBV10-3 and TRBJ1-2; D call uncertain. The CDR3 length is 11 residues. CDR1 ENHRY and CDR2 SYGVKD come from the germline V gene. The V end lost 5 bases, the J end lost 4 bases, and 5 bases lay between the germline ends. The CDR3 DNA reads TGTGCCATCAGTTGGGCCTATGGCTACACCTTC. Protein sequence: CAISWAYGYTF.

This sequence joins TRBV30 and TRBJ2-5; no reliable D call. Trimming pared 1 base from V and 5 bases from J, leaving 11 bases between. Germline V gene lookup returns CDR1 GTSNPN and CDR2 SVGIG (reference sequence). This CDR3 comprises 13 residues. The CDR3 DNA sequence: TGTGCCTGGAGTGGGGTCGCTAGGGAGACCCAGTACTTC. It specifies CAWSGVARETQYF.

The chain has TRBV5-1 and TRBJ1-1; 9 bases map to TRBD1. The CDR3 contains 15 residues. In germline, CDR1 is SGHRS, CDR2 YFSETQ. The junction had 5 bases not matched to a gene; V was cut back by 4 bases and J by 1 base. CDR3 DNA: TGCGCCAGCAGCGTAACGGGACAGGGGAACACTGAAGCTTTCTTT. As protein: CASSVTGQGNTEAFF.

The chain carries TRBV18 and TRBJ1-5; a weak D match, TRBD1 (5 bases). The CDR3 sequence is 15 residues long. V lost 5 bases to trimming and J lost 0 bases, with 11 bases between them. The germline gives CDR1 KGHSH, CDR2 LQKENI. The CDR3 protein is CASSYRDDSNQPQHF. For the CDR3, the DNA is TGTGCCAGCTCATACCGGGACGATAGCAATCAGCCCCAGCATTTT.

This clone was observed a single time. The chain employs TRBV10-3 and TRBJ2-5, with D unclear. The germline V gene has CDR1 ENHRY and CDR2 SYGVKD. Trimming removed 3 bases at V and 5 bases at J, with 10 bases between. The CDR3 totals 13 residues. This chain's CDR3 is CAISERKQETQYF. CDR3 coding DNA: TGTGCCATCAGTGAAAGGAAGCAGGAGACCCAGTACTTC.

The chain uses TRBV15 and TRBJ2-5; TRBD1 aligns across 7 bases. The CDR3 runs to 14 residues. The germline V gene has CDR1 LNHNV and CDR2 YYDKDF (reference sequence). J was trimmed by 2 bases and V by 2 bases; bases with no gene match: 2. The CDR3 protein is CATSRLTGQETQYF. DNA of the CDR3: TGTGCCACCAGCAGACTGACAGGGCAAGAGACCCAGTACTTC.

This chain connects TRBV7-3 to TRBJ2-2; D unclear. There are 13 residues in the CDR3. Per the germline V gene, CDR1 is SGHTA and CDR2 is FQGTGA. V lost 8 bases and J 1 base, leaving 8 bases between the germline ends. The CDR3 spells CASSSGNTGELFF. The CDR3 DNA is TGTGCCAGCTCATCAGGGAACACCGGGGAGCTGTTTTTT.

This sequence joins TRBV7-3 and TRBJ1-1; no firm D call. The CDR3 length is 14 residues. Germline assignment: CDR1 SGHTA and CDR2 FQGTGA. The V and J ends lost 4 bases and 1 base respectively, with 10 bases between them. The DNA for the CDR3 is TGTGCCAGCAGCTCCGGGCCTGCGAACACTGAAGCTTTCTTT. It codes for CASSSGPANTEAFF. The full variable domain, its missing parts supplied by reference TRBV7-3 and TRBJ1-1, is GAGVSQTPSNKVTEKGKYVELRCDPISGHTALYWYRQSLGQGPEFLIYFQGTGAADDSGLPNDRFFAVRPEGSVSTLKIQRTERGDSAVYLCASSSGPANTEAFFGQGTRLTVV.

V is TRBV10-1 and J is TRBJ1-2; D perhaps matches TRBD1 (6 bases). This CDR3 has 13 amino acids. The ends were cut back, 9 bases at V and 9 bases at J, with 20 bases in the middle. Per the germline V gene, CDR1 is WNHNN and CDR2 is SYGVQD (reference sequence). The CDR3 reads CARWGPGGHRYTF. The CDR3 DNA reads as TGCGCCAGATGGGGGCCGGGGGGCCACCGCTACACCTTC.

The chain links TRBV29-1 to TRBJ1-4; TRBD1 aligns across 9 bases. V was pared by 6 bases and J by 7 bases, with 6 bases of the junction left unmatched. Germline V lookup: CDR1 SQVTM, CDR2 ANQGSEA. There are 13 residues in the CDR3. The CDR3 loop reads CSVVTGGREKLFF. As DNA, the CDR3 is TGCAGCGTAGTGACAGGGGGTCGTGAAAAACTGTTTTTT.